This entry is about one T cell receptor (beta chain). The PCR was carried out with 60 Vbeta primers and 13 Jbeta primers. Generated by immunoSEQ multiplex PCR, the TCRdb table keeps only in-frame clones and is missing some. In the table there are nearly 200,000 clones, 70% to 85% of which are singletons. The data are from a study of cytomegalovirus exposure and HLA in healthy donors. The CDR3 runs to 13 residues. The V gene's germline CDR1 is SGHTA and CDR2 FQGNSA. The chain couples TRBV7-2 to TRBJ2-5, with D uncertain. The J call may be incorrect, as the DNA end agrees better with TRBJ2-7. The sequence derives from a boy aged 2 to 10 in good health and CMV-seronegative. What was sequenced was PBMCs. CDR3 in DNA: TGTGCCAGCAGCTCGGTACCCTCCTACGAGCAGTACTTC. Protein product: CASSSVPSYEQYF.